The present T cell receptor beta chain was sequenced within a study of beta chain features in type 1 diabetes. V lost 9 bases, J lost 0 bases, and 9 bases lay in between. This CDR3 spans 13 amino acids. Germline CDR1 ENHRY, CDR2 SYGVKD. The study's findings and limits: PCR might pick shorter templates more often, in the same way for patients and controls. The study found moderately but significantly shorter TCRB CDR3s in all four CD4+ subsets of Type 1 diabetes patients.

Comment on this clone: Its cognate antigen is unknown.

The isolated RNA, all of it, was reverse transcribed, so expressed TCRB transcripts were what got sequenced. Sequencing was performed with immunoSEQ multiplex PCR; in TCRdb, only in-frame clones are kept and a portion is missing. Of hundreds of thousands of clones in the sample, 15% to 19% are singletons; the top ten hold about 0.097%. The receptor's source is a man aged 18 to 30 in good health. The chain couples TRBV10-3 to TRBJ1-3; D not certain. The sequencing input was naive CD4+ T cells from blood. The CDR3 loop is CAITALSGNTIYF. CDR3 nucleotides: TGTGCCATTACTGCACTCTCTGGAAACACCATATATTTT.